The 20 T cell receptor beta chains listed next were all sequenced from one sample in a study of technical replicates of blood from a handful of donors. Produced via immunoSEQ multiplex PCR; TCRdb's table is partial and in-frame only. The sample records approximately 97,000 clones, 95% being singletons. Sequenced: T cells isolated from PBMCs. These receptors were obtained from a human donor in good health.

CDR3 coding DNA: TGTGCCTGGAGTCGGGAGGGATCCTCCTACGAGCAGTACTTC. Translation gives CAWSREGSSYEQYF. The chain carries TRBV30 and TRBJ2-7; 8 bases are a match to TRBD2. This CDR3 is built from 14 residues. Germline CDR1 is GTSNPN and CDR2 is SVGIG (reference sequence). Trimming removed 2 bases from V and 0 bases from J; junction bases left unmatched: 3.

In the case of this clone: This may be a read error, as it is one base from a much larger clone. This chain links TRBV30 with TRBJ2-2, with 7 bases identical to TRBD2. Per the germline V gene, CDR1 is GTSNPN and CDR2 is SVGIG (reference sequence). This CDR3 contains 15 residues. The CDR3 here is CTRPGGEGDGGELFF. DNA for the CDR3: TGTACCCGACCCGGAGGGGAGGGTGATGGCGGGGAGCTGTTTTTT.

The V call is TRBV27, the J call TRBJ2-3, with D possibly TRBD1 on 5 matching bases. This CDR3 comprises 13 residues. Germline V CDR1 and CDR2: MNHEY, SMNVEV (reference sequence). V was cut by 7 bases and J by 3 bases, with 11 bases left in between. Here the CDR3 DNA reads TGTGCCAGCACCCGACAGCCTACAGATACGCAGTATTTT. As protein: CASTRQPTDTQYF.

The J gene is TRBJ1-4, the V gene TRBV4-3; 7 bases fit TRBD1. CDR1 LGHNA and CDR2 YSLEER come from the germline V gene. The V and J ends lost 0 bases and 3 bases, in that order; junction bases with no gene match: 1. CDR3 length: 15 residues. CDR3 in amino acids: CASSQDRGSNEKLFF. DNA of the CDR3: TGCGCCAGCAGCCAAGACAGGGGGTCTAATGAAAAACTGTTTTTT.

The chain combines TRBV7-2 with TRBJ2-1, with 8 bases that match TRBD1. Trimming took 0 bases from V and 4 from J; bases not matched to a gene: 11. There are 18 residues in the CDR3. CDR1 is SGHTA, CDR2 FQGNSA, per germline. CDR3 in DNA: TGTGCCAGCAGCTTAGCGGTAGGGGACAGGCGCTTTTACAATGAGCAGTTCTTC. This translates into CASSLAVGDRRFYNEQFF.

This chain connects TRBV2 to TRBJ2-3, with D possibly being TRBD2 (6 bases). The CDR3 runs 15 residues. V was pared by 4 bases and J by 3 bases, with 14 bases between. Germline assignment: CDR1 SNHLY and CDR2 FYNNEI. This CDR3 reads CASSAPSDGTDTQYF. CDR3 sequence (DNA): TGTGCCAGCAGTGCGCCTAGCGATGGTACAGATACGCAGTATTTT.

The chain carries TRBV4-2 and TRBJ2-7; D possibly corresponds to TRBD2 (6 bases). Germline loops: CDR1 LGHNA, CDR2 YNFKEQ. The CDR3 length is 14 residues. V lost 3 bases, J lost 0 bases, and 9 bases lay in between. The CDR3 loop is CASSQSSVSYEQYF. The CDR3 DNA is TGTGCCAGCAGCCAGTCTAGCGTCTCCTACGAGCAGTACTTC.

This sequence joins TRBV6-6 and TRBJ2-2; tentatively, D is TRBD2 (6 bases). CDR3 length: 14 amino acids. V was trimmed by 6 bases and J by 3 bases, leaving 11 bases between them. Germline assignment: CDR1 MNHNY and CDR2 SVGAGI (reference sequence). The CDR3 here is CASRGPGDTGELFF. The CDR3 nucleotides read TGTGCCAGCAGAGGGCCGGGAGACACCGGGGAGCTGTTTTTT.

The chain uses TRBV27 and TRBJ1-2; D is uncertain. The CDR3 runs 13 residues. CDR1 is MNHEY, CDR2 SMNVEV, per germline (reference sequence). V was pared by 2 bases and J by 3 bases, with 7 bases between. The CDR3: CASSLGRHYGYTF. The CDR3 coding sequence is TGTGCCAGCAGTTTAGGGAGGCACTATGGCTACACCTTC.

The CDR3 here is CASSLTGTPEAFF. The CDR3 DNA is TGTGCCAGCAGCTTGACAGGTACGCCTGAAGCTTTCTTT. This chain links TRBV11-3 with TRBJ1-1; D possibly corresponds to TRBD1 (6 bases). CDR1 and CDR2 from the germline V gene are SGHNT and YENEEA. The V gene lost 3 bases and the J gene lost 6 bases, with 11 bases spanning the gap. CDR3 length: 13 residues. The full variable domain, its missing parts supplied by reference TRBV11-3 and TRBJ1-1, is EAGVVQSPRYKIIEKKQPVAFWCNPISGHNTLYWYLQNLGQGPELLIRYENEEAVDDSQLPKDRFSAERLKGVDSTLKIQPAELGDSAVYLCASSLTGTPEAFFGQGTRLTVV.

This clone was counted a single time. This rearrangement joins TRBV28 to TRBJ2-7; the match to TRBD2 covers 8 bases. J was trimmed by 9 bases and V by 4 bases; bases with no gene match: 17. This CDR3 comprises 16 residues. The germline V gene has CDR1 MDHEN and CDR2 SYDVKM. The CDR3 nucleotides read TGTGCCAGCAGTTCACCACCCTACGGGAGGGGTGATTGGCAGTACTTC. It codes for CASSSPPYGRGDWQYF.

The V gene is TRBV27, the J gene TRBJ1-4; D might be TRBD1 (5 bases). There are 15 residues in the CDR3. The germline V and J ends were trimmed by 6 bases and 3 bases, with 14 bases remaining between them. Germline CDR1 and CDR2: MNHEY and SMNVEV (reference sequence). The DNA of the CDR3 is TGTGCCAGCAGACCCTCGACAGCCTCTAATGAAAAACTGTTTTTT. Its protein is CASRPSTASNEKLFF.

This chain connects TRBV12-5 to TRBJ1-2; a possible D gene is TRBD1 (5 bases). CDR1 is LGHNT, CDR2 FRNRAP, per germline. The CDR3 consists of 15 residues. Between the trimmed V and J ends, which lost 0 bases and 8 bases, there was a span of 16 bases. The CDR3 loop is CASGLVRRRGRGYTF. The CDR3 coding sequence is TGTGCTAGTGGTTTGGTAAGGCGGAGGGGTAGAGGCTACACCTTC.

The chain couples TRBV2 to TRBJ2-7, with D tentatively TRBD2 (5 bases). CDR1 and CDR2 from the germline V gene are SNHLY and FYNNEI. This CDR3 contains 11 residues. Trimming shortened V by 8 bases and J by 5 bases, and 10 bases separated the two germline ends. The CDR3 region is CASRGSNEQYF. The CDR3 nucleotides read TGTGCCAGCCGGGGTTCGAACGAGCAGTACTTC.

The genes are TRBV7-6 and TRBJ1-3; 8 bases map to TRBD1. Germline-derived CDR1 and CDR2 are SGHVS and FNYEAQ. The CDR3 has 17 residues. With 4 bases clipped from V and 0 bases from J, the junction kept 8 bases outside the gene matches. CDR3 region: CASSSRTGPVSGNTIYF. CDR3 in DNA: TGTGCCAGCAGCTCCCGGACAGGGCCGGTCTCTGGAAACACCATATATTTT.

This chain joins TRBV6-1 and TRBJ2-1; D is unclear. The CDR3 consists of 15 residues. Between the trimmed V and J ends, which lost 3 bases and 4 bases, there was a span of 13 bases. Germline V CDR1 and CDR2: MNHNS, SASEGT. CDR3 DNA: TGTGCCAGCAGTGATAGAGTCCCCCTTTACAATGAGCAGTTCTTC. Its protein is CASSDRVPLYNEQFF.

The chain couples TRBV7-9 to TRBJ2-7; D perhaps matches TRBD1 (5 bases). Germline-derived CDR1 and CDR2 are SEHNR and FQNEAQ (reference sequence). V lost 5 bases, J lost 4 bases, and 15 bases lay in between. The CDR3 is 14 residues long. The CDR3 spells CASSRPGHLYEQYF. The CDR3 DNA sequence: TGTGCCAGCAGCCGTCCCGGACATCTATACGAGCAGTACTTC.

This clone was seen just once. This chain joins TRBV2 and TRBJ2-1; D is ambiguous. Germline V lookup: CDR1 SNHLY, CDR2 FYNNEI. V lost 6 bases and J lost 7, with 10 bases in between. The CDR3 has 12 residues. The CDR3 sequence is CASRSDGNEQFF. The CDR3 DNA follows: TGTGCCAGCAGGTCAGACGGGAATGAGCAGTTCTTC.

The chain is built from TRBV5-1 and TRBJ2-2, with TRBD2 identical over 9 bases. The CDR3 has 15 amino acids. Germline trimming cut 5 bases from V and 2 bases from J; bases unmatched to any gene: 4. Germline CDR1 reads SGHRS; CDR2 reads YFSETQ. CDR3 sequence (DNA): TGCGCCAGCAGACTAGCGGGTTTAAACACCGGGGAGCTGTTTTTT. This codes for CASRLAGLNTGELFF.

V and J are TRBV5-8 and TRBJ1-4; TRBD1 is a possible D gene (6 bases). V gave up 4 bases and J gave up 4 bases, with 11 bases separating them. From germline, CDR1 is SGHTS and CDR2 YDEGEE. The CDR3 runs 14 residues. In DNA form, the CDR3 reads TGTGCCAGCAGCCACACAGGGCTTAATGAAAAACTGTTTTTT. Protein product: CASSHTGLNEKLFF.